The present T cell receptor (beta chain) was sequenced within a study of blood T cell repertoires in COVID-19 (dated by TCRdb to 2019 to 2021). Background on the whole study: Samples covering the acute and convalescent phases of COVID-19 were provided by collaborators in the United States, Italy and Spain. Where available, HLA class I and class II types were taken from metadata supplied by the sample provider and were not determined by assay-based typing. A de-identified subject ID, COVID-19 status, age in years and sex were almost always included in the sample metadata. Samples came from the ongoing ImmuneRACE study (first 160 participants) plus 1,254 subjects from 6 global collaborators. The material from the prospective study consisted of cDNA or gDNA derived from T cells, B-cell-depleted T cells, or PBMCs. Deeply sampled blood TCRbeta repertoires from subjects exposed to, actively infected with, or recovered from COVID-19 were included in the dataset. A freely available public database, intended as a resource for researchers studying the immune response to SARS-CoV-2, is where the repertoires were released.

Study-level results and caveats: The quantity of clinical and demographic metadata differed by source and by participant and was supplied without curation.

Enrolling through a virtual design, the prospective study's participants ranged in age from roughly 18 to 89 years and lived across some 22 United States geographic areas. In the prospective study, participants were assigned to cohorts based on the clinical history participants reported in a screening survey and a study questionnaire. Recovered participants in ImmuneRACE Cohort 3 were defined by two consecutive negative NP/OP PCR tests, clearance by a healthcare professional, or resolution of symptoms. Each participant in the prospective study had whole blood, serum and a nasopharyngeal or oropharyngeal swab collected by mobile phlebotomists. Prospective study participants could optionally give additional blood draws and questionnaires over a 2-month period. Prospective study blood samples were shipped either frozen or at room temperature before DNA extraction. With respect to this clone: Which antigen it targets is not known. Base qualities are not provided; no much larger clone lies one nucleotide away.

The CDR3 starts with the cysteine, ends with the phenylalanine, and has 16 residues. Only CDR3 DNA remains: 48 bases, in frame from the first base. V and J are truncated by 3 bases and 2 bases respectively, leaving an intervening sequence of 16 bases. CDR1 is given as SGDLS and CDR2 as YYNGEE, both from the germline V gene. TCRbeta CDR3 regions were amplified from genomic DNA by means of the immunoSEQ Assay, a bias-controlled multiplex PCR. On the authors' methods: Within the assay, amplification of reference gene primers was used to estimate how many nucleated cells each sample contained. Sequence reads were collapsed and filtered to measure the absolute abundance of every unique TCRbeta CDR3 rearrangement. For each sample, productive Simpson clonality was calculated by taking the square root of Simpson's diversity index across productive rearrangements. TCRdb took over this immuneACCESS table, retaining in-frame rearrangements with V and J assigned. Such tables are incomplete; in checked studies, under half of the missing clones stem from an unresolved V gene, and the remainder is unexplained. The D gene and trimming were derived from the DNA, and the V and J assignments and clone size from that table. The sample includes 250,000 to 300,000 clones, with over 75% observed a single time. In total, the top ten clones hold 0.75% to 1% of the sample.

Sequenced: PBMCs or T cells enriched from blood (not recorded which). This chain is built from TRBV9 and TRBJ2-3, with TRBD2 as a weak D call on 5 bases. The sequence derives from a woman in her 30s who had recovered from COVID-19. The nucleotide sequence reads TGTGCCAGCAGCGACTATTCGCGGGCTATCACAGATACGCAGTATTTT. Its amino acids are CASSDYSRAITDTQYF.